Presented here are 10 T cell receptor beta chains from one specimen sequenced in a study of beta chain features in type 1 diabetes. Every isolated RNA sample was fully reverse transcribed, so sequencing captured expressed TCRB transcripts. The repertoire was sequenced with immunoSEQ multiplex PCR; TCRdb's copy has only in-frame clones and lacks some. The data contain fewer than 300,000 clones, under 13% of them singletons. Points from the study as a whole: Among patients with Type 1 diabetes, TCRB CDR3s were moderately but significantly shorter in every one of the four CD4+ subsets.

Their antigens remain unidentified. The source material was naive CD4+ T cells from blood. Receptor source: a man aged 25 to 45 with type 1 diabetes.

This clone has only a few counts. The chain's CDR3 is CASSTTSGALSDTQYF. The CDR3, as DNA: TGTGCCAGCAGCACGACTAGCGGGGCCCTATCAGATACGCAGTATTTT. The genes are TRBV11-2 and TRBJ2-3, with 11 bases matching TRBD2. The CDR3 totals 16 residues. Germline values: CDR1 SGHAT, CDR2 FQNNGV. V was clipped by 5 bases and J by 4 bases; unmatched bases: 8. Using reference TRBV11-2 and TRBJ2-3 for the parts outside the CDR3, the full variable domain is EAGVAQSPRYKIIEKRQSVAFWCNPISGHATLYWYQQILGQGPKLLIQFQNNGVVDDSQLPKDRFSAERLKGVDSTLKIQPAKLEDSAVYLCASSTTSGALSDTQYFGPGTRLTVL.

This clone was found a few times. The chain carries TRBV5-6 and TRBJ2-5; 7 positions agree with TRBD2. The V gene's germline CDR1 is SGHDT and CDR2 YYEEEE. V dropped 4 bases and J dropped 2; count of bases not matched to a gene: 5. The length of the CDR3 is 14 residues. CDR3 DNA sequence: TGTGCCAGCAGCATGGGACTACTGCAAGAGACCCAGTACTTC. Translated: CASSMGLLQETQYF.

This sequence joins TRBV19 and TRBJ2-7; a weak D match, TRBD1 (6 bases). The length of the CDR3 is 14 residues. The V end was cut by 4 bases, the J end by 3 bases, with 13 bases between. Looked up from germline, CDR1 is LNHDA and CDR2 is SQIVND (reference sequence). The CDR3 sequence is CASSRGTILYEQYF. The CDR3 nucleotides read TGTGCCAGTAGTAGGGGGACAATCCTCTACGAGCAGTACTTC. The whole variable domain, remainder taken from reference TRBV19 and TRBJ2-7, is DGGITQSPKYLFRKEGQNVTLSCEQNLNHDAMYWYRQDPGQGLRLIYYSQIVNDFQKGDIAEGYSVSREKKESFPLTVTSAQKNPTAFYLCASSRGTILYEQYFGPGTRLTVT.

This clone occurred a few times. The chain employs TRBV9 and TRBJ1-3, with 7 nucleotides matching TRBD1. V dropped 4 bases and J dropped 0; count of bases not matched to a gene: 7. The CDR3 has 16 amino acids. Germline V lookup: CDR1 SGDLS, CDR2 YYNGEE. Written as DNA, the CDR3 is TGTGCCAGCAGCTCCGGACAGGTATTCTCTGGAAACACCATATATTTT. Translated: CASSSGQVFSGNTIYF. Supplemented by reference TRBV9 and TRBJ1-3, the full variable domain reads DSGVTQTPKHLITATGQRVTLRCSPRSGDLSVYWYQQSLDQGLQFLIQYYNGEERAKGNILERFSAQQFPDLHSELNLSSLELGDSALYFCASSSGQVFSGNTIYFGEGSWLTVV.

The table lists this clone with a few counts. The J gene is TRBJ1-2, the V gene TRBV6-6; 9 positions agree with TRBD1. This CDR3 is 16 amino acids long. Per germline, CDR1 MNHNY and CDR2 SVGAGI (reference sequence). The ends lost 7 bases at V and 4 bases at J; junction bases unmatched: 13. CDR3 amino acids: CASTISPDRGTYGYTF. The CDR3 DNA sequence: TGTGCCAGCACTATATCTCCGGACAGGGGAACCTATGGCTACACCTTC.

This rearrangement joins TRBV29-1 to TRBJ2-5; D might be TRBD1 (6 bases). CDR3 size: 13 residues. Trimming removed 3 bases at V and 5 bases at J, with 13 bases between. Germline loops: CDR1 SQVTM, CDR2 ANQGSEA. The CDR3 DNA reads TGCAGCGTTGACCATGGGGGCCGGGAGACCCAGTACTTC. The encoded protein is CSVDHGGRETQYF. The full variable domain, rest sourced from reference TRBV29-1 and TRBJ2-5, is SAVISQKPSRDICQRGTSLTIQCQVDSQVTMMFWYRQQPGQSLTLIATANQGSEATYESGFVIDKFPISRPNLTFSTLTVSNMSPEDSSIYLCSVDHGGRETQYFGPGTRLLVL.

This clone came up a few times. CDR3 region: CASSSTTSGGPPYNEQFF. The CDR3 DNA follows: TGTGCCAGCAGCTCGACGACTAGCGGGGGGCCCCCCTACAATGAGCAGTTCTTC. The chain joins TRBV5-4 to TRBJ2-1, with 13 bases identical to TRBD2. CDR1 is SGHNT, CDR2 YYREEE, per germline (reference sequence). V lost 3 bases, J lost 2 bases, and 8 bases stayed unmatched. CDR3 length equals 18 residues.

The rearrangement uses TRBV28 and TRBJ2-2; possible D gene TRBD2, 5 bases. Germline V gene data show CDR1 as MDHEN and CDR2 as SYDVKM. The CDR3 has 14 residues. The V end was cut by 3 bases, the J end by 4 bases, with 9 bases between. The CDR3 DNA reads TGTGCCAGCAGTTTGGCGGGTTCCACCGGGGAGCTGTTTTTT. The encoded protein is CASSLAGSTGELFF.

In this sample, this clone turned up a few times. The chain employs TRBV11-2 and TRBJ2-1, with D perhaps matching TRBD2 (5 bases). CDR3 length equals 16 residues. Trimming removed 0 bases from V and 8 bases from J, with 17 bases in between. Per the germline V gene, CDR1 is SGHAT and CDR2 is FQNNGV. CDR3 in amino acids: CASSLDLSGAVYEQFF. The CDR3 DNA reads TGTGCCAGCAGCTTAGATTTAAGCGGCGCAGTGTATGAGCAGTTCTTC.

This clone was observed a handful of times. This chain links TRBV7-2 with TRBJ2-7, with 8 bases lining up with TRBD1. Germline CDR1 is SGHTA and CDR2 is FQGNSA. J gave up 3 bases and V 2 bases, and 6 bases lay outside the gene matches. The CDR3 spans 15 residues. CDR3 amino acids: CASSLTGGQGYEQYF. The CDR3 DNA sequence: TGTGCCAGCAGCTTAACAGGTGGACAGGGCTACGAGCAGTACTTC.